Sequencing of this TCR beta chain was carried out in a study of cytotoxic CD8 clonotypes in ibrutinib-treated CLL. The study's findings and limits: Under treatment, the uncommon public clonotypes either contracted or remained stable. Pretreatment clonality was elevated relative to age-matched healthy donors and paralleled circulating CD8+ T-cell counts. Samples were collected at differing times from sustained-remission and progressing patients.

Only in-frame clones appear in the TCRdb table, and some are missing; sequencing was by immunoSEQ multiplex PCR. The sample includes fewer than 30,000 clones, around 69% of them seen just once. A remark on this clone: Its matching antigen is unknown.

The CDR3 covers 18 residues. Unmatched junction bases numbered 12, after V lost 2 bases and J lost 6 bases. CDR1 and CDR2 (germline): MGHRA, YSYEKL. Approximately 2 micrograms of genomic DNA (from cryopreserved PBMCs) were used for TCR beta libraries. The TCR was taken from a human donor with chronic lymphocytic leukemia. The chain couples TRBV4-1 to TRBJ1-4, with TRBD1 identical over 10 bases. Sequences were derived from PBMCs, sampled at disease progression, from a patient treated with ibrutinib. The CDR3 DNA sequence: TGCGCCAGCAGCCAAACCGGGACAGGGGTTTTCGGGGATGAAAAACTGTTTTTT. Protein sequence: CASSQTGTGVFGDEKLFF.